Detailed here is one TCR beta chain. Using its own MiXCR run on the RT-PCR reads, TCRdb lists one record per CDR3 protein. The sample includes 920,000 or so distinct CDR3 sequences, more than 15% of them seen just once. The CDR3 consists of 15 residues. J was trimmed by 0 bases and V by 6 bases; bases with no gene match: 6. Germline V gene sequence: CDR1 DFQATT, CDR2 SNEGSKA (reference sequence). The data are from a study of patients and donors after allogeneic stem cell transplantation. V is TRBV20-1 and J is TRBJ2-2; 8 nucleotides agree with TRBD1. The clonotype originates from a human donor who was either an allogeneic HSCT recipient or a stem cell or donor lymphocyte infusion donor (not recorded which). It is not recorded whose cells these are; they may come from a transplant donor. The sample was blood, either unsorted or a sorted T cell fraction (not recorded which). The CDR3 loop reads CSATPDRANTGELFF. CDR3 sequence (DNA): TGCAGTGCAACCCCGGACAGGGCGAACACCGGGGAGCTGTTTTTT.